A selection of T cell receptor beta chains follows, all from one sample in a study of T cells after posttransplantation cyclophosphamide. Some clones are missing from TCRdb's copy, which holds only in-frame ones; the method was immunoSEQ multiplex PCR. The sample is made up of under 45,000 clones, none counted only once. The sample was PBMCs. These receptors came from a woman aged 45 to 65 in good health and a related stem cell transplant donor. The CDR3 runs from the conserved cysteine through the conserved F or W. A D gene is named only where the DNA matches it firmly. Clone size appears in some rows only: once, few, many, or a class for an expanded clone.

abundance | j_gene | d_gene | v_gene | CDR3aa | CDR3nt
few | TRBJ2-6 | - | TRBV27 | CASSRLDSSGANVLTF | TGTGCCAGCAGTCGACTGGACAGCTCTGGGGCCAACGTCCTGACTTTC
- | TRBJ2-7 | - | TRBV6-5 | CASSESGNHYEQYF | TGTGCCAGCAGTGAATCAGGGAATCACTACGAGCAGTACTTC
many | TRBJ1-2 | TRBD1 | TRBV7-2 | CASSSRFPGQGDGYTF | TGTGCCAGCAGCTCCCGTTTTCCGGGACAGGGTGATGGCTACACCTTC
many | TRBJ1-1 | - | TRBV5-4 | CASSLGAGVNTEAFF | TGTGCCAGCAGCTTGGGGGCAGGGGTGAACACTGAAGCTTTCTTT
many | TRBJ1-1 | TRBD1 | TRBV14 | CASSPGTGKARNTEAFF | TGTGCCAGCAGCCCCGGGACAGGGAAAGCGAGGAACACTGAAGCTTTCTTT
many | TRBJ1-6 | - | TRBV7-8 | CASSDRNSPLHF | TGTGCCAGCAGTGACAGAAATTCACCCCTCCACTTT
many | TRBJ2-7 | TRBD2 | TRBV27 | CATGPAGGYEQYF | TGTGCCACCGGACCGGCGGGGGGGTACGAGCAGTACTTC
many | TRBJ2-7 | TRBD2 | TRBV27 | CASSFLAGGTPYEQYF | TGTGCCAGCAGTTTCCTAGCGGGGGGCACTCCCTACGAGCAGTACTTC
many | TRBJ2-2 | TRBD1 | TRBV18 | CASLSGTGDNGELFF | TGTGCCAGCCTATCCGGGACAGGGGATAACGGGGAGCTGTTTTTT
many | TRBJ1-3 | TRBD1 | TRBV7-8 | CASSPSDRAGNTIYF | TGTGCCAGCAGCCCCTCGGACAGGGCGGGAAACACCATATATTTT
few | TRBJ2-3 | TRBD2 | TRBV29-1 | CSVDLFWLAGDQSTDTQYF | TGCAGCGTTGATTTGTTTTGGCTAGCGGGCGACCAGAGCACAGATACGCAGTATTTT
many | TRBJ2-3 | TRBD2 | TRBV5-4 | CASTPGGGGTDTQYF | TGTGCCAGCACCCCGGGTGGCGGGGGGACAGATACGCAGTATTTT
many | TRBJ1-3 | - | TRBV20-1 | CSAGWGNTIYF | TGCAGTGCTGGCTGGGGAAACACCATATATTTT
many | TRBJ2-6 | - | TRBV19 | CASSLPFSVSGANVLTF | TGTGCCAGTAGTTTGCCTTTCAGTGTATCTGGGGCCAACGTCCTGACTTTC
medium-sized | TRBJ1-1 | - | TRBV19 | CASSMGARANTEAFF | TGTGCCAGTAGTATGGGGGCCCGAGCGAACACTGAAGCTTTCTTT
many | TRBJ2-1 | TRBD2 | TRBV4-2 | CASSQGSSGGPSSYNEQFF | TGTGCCAGCAGCCAAGGGTCCAGCGGGGGGCCGAGCTCCTACAATGAGCAGTTCTTC
many | TRBJ1-1 | TRBD1 | TRBV4-1 | CASSRAGTGRRGDTEAFF | TGCGCCAGCAGCCGGGCCGGGACAGGTCGAAGGGGGGACACTGAAGCTTTCTTT
many | TRBJ2-5 | TRBD1 | TRBV19 | CASCPRDRTETQYF | TGTGCCAGTTGCCCACGGGACAGGACGGAGACCCAGTACTTC
many | TRBJ1-2 | - | TRBV9 | CASTDGGLGYGYTF | TGTGCCAGCACGGACGGGGGGCTTGGCTATGGCTACACCTTC
many | TRBJ2-3 | - | TRBV5-1 | CASSLEPGRTDTQYF | TGCGCCAGCAGCTTGGAGCCAGGGCGCACAGATACGCAGTATTTT
many | TRBJ1-3 | TRBD1 | TRBV27 | CASSLNRGFGNTIYF | TGTGCCAGCAGTCTTAACAGGGGTTTTGGAAACACCATATATTTT
many | TRBJ2-1 | - | TRBV2 | CASSDGHQVNNEQFF | TGTGCCAGCAGTGACGGACACCAAGTTAACAATGAGCAGTTCTTC
many | TRBJ1-1 | TRBD1 | TRBV11-3 | CASSQAGGTEAFF | TGTGCCAGCAGCCAGGCAGGGGGCACTGAAGCTTTCTTT
many | TRBJ1-2 | - | TRBV28 | CASALWAPYGYTF | TGTGCCAGCGCACTCTGGGCCCCCTATGGCTACACCTTC
many | TRBJ2-7 | TRBD1 | TRBV5-4 | CASSWGGDRGMEQYF | TGTGCCAGCAGCTGGGGGGGGGACAGGGGGATGGAGCAGTACTTC
many | TRBJ1-1 | TRBD1 | TRBV7-7 | CASSPLQGGGNTEAFF | TGTGCTAGCAGTCCGCTCCAGGGGGGAGGCAACACTGAAGCTTTCTTT
few | TRBJ1-2 | TRBD1 | TRBV6-5 | CASSYFPGQGNGYTF | TGTGCCAGCAGTTACTTTCCGGGACAGGGTAATGGCTACACCTTC
many | TRBJ2-7 | - | TRBV6-1 | CASSEAPTYEQYF | TGTGCCAGCAGTGAAGCGCCTACTTACGAGCAGTACTTC
many | TRBJ1-3 | TRBD1 | TRBV28 | CASQSQGAPGNTIYF | TGTGCCAGCCAATCCCAGGGGGCGCCTGGAAACACCATATATTTT
few | TRBJ2-3 | - | TRBV6-5 | CASSELREDTQYF | TGTGCCAGCAGTGAATTACGGGAAGATACGCAGTATTTT
many | TRBJ2-6 | TRBD1 | TRBV19 | CASSRGQGESGANVLTF | TGTGCCAGTAGTAGGGGACAGGGGGAGAGTGGGGCCAACGTCCTGACTTTC
many | TRBJ1-1 | - | TRBV11-3 | CASSSEGRRGTEAFF | TGTGCCAGCAGCTCAGAGGGGAGACGGGGCACTGAAGCTTTCTTT
many | TRBJ1-5 | - | TRBV28 | CASSLRMSSGPQNQPQHF | TGTGCCAGCAGTTTACGTATGAGTTCTGGGCCCCAAAATCAGCCCCAGCATTTT
many | TRBJ2-2 | - | TRBV6-5 | CASSFSGEATGELFF | TGTGCCAGCAGTTTCTCAGGGGAGGCCACCGGGGAGCTGTTTTTT
many | TRBJ2-7 | - | TRBV5-5 | CASSLSFGIPNYEQYF | TGTGCCAGCAGCTTGAGCTTCGGGATCCCCAACTACGAGCAGTACTTC
many | TRBJ1-5 | - | TRBV28 | CASSSLMVYSNQPQHF | TGTGCCAGCAGTTCCCTAATGGTGTATAGCAATCAGCCCCAGCATTTT
many | TRBJ1-5 | - | TRBV19 | CASSLPIGGPQHF | TGTGCCAGTAGTCTTCCAATCGGTGGGCCCCAGCATTTT
few | TRBJ2-7 | TRBD1 | TRBV27 | CASSGFRGMDEQYF | TGTGCCAGCAGCGGATTCAGGGGGATGGACGAGCAGTACTTC
many | TRBJ1-1 | TRBD1 | TRBV12-5 | CASGRDRAGTEAFF | TGTGCTAGTGGTCGGGACAGGGCGGGGACTGAAGCTTTCTTT
many | TRBJ1-1 | - | TRBV11-2 | CASSLGPVAAPKAEAFF | TGTGCCAGCAGCTTAGGTCCTGTAGCAGCTCCTAAGGCTGAAGCTTTCTTT
many | TRBJ2-5 | - | TRBV6-1 | CASSEVGGDGETQYF | TGTGCCAGCAGTGAAGTTGGCGGCGACGGGGAGACCCAGTACTTC
many | TRBJ2-3 | - | TRBV5-1 | CASRGEHFGDTQYF | TGCGCCAGCAGAGGGGAACACTTCGGGGATACGCAGTATTTT
many | TRBJ1-5 | TRBD1 | TRBV19 | CASRVTGGVGSNQPQHF | TGTGCCAGTAGGGTGACAGGGGGCGTAGGGAGCAATCAGCCCCAGCATTTT
many | TRBJ2-2 | - | TRBV19 | CASSAQGGSGELFF | TGTGCCAGTAGTGCACAGGGTGGGTCCGGGGAGCTGTTTTTT
many | TRBJ1-6 | TRBD1 | TRBV18 | CASSPMAGTGDNSPLHF | TGTGCCAGCTCACCTATGGCCGGGACAGGGGATAATTCACCCCTCCACTTT
many | TRBJ1-2 | - | TRBV30 | CAWSPRTVGGYTF | TGTGCCTGGAGCCCCAGGACAGTGGGTGGCTACACCTTC
many | TRBJ2-7 | TRBD2 | TRBV5-4 | CASSWGLAGAYEQYF | TGTGCCAGCAGCTGGGGACTAGCGGGGGCGTACGAGCAGTACTTC